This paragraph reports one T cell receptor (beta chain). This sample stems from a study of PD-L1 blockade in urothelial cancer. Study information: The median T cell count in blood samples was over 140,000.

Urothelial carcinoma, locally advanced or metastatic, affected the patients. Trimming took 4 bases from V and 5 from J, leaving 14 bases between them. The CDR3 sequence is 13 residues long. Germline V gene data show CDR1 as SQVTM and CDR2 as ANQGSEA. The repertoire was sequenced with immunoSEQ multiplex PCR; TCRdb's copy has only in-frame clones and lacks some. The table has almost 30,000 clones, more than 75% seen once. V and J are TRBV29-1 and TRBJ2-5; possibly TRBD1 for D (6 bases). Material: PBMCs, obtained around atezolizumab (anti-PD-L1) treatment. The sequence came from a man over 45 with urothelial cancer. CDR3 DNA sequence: TGCAGCGTTGGGGGAACAGGGTTGGAGACCCAGTACTTC. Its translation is CSVGGTGLETQYF.